This TCR beta chain was profiled in a study of post-analysis software for immune sequencing data (dated by TCRdb to the mid-2010s). For context, the study as a whole: Recorded disease courses included relapsing-remitting, secondary progressive and progressive-relapsing multiple sclerosis, with some patients lacking subtype annotation. The patient repertoires were compared against around 11 previously published healthy control repertoires obtained from donors aged about 6 to 25 years. A subset of samples was prepared in parallel using single-end sample barcoding, then pooled and co-amplified after Illumina adapter ligation. Points the paper makes about the study in general: Strong co-clustering of samples prepared in the same batch was shown by direct clustering with F measure, prompting a batch-effect correction. The control group was slightly older than the multiple sclerosis patient group. Normalized Chao1 diversity was significantly lower in multiple sclerosis patients than controls, suggesting substantial peripheral T-cell clonal expansion. Significantly higher frequencies in patients than in controls were found for several TRBV segments, including TRBV5-6, TRBV5-1 and TRBV20-1.

To demonstrate the VDJtools post-analysis software, the study profiled TCR beta repertoires from the peripheral blood of about a dozen young patients with multiple sclerosis. The multiple sclerosis patients were children and adolescents ranging in age from 6 to 15 years. Taken from cysteine to phenylalanine, the CDR3 has 13 residues. This entry keeps only the CDR3 DNA: 39 bases, framed from base 1. Per the germline V gene, SNHLY is the CDR1 and FYNNEI is the CDR2. From V the trimming removes 8 bases and from J it removes 3 bases, while the gene matches leave 3 bases of the junction unaccounted for. The receptor library was made with PCR. TCRdb lists the instrument as Illumina HiSeq 2500. To reduce PCR and sequencing biases, unique molecular identifiers were incorporated into the TCR beta cDNA libraries. Every 1 to 10 million input T cells yielded roughly 500,000 cDNA molecules, meaning each molecule approximated one T cell. The patient libraries were prepared and sequenced using the same protocol as the earlier healthy control dataset. Samples belonging to the same batch were prepared together, multiplexed and sequenced on a shared HiSeq lane. The paper's data handling went like this. MIGEC was used to process the raw barcoded reads, and molecular identifier groups with only a single read were discarded before consensus assembly and CDR3 extraction. Clonotype tables were post-analysed with VDJtools, and diversity was normalized by down-sampling all datasets to the smallest sample size. In repertoire overlap clustering, CDR3 amino acid sequences, but not nucleotide sequences, were matched to correct batch-related cross-sample contamination. The public reads were run again by TCRdb, first through fastp at Q25 and then through MiXCR, and only productive beta chains were kept. Rows are unified per CDR3 protein, each entry keeping the most common DNA and genes. None of the V and J calls come from the authors' own analysis; TCRdb made them. The sample table lists around 250,000 distinct CDR3 sequences, 36% of them with a count of one. The leading ten clones occupy around 5.2% of the sample.

This clonotype was recorded a few times. Its target antigen remains unknown. No base quality values were provided; no much bigger clone lies one nucleotide off. The source of this sequence is a girl between 5 and 17 years old with multiple sclerosis. The sequence links TRBV2 to TRBJ2-2, and TRBD1 aligns with 7 junction nucleotides. Sequenced material: blood. The DNA sequence is TGTGCCAGCGCTGACAGGGACACCGGGGAGCTGTTTTTT. Translated, this is CASADRDTGELFF. Supplemented by the reference TRBV2 and TRBJ2-2 proteins around the CDR3, the complete variable domain is EPEVTQTPSHQVTQMGQEVILRCVPISNHLYFYWYRQILGQKVEFLVSFYNNEISEKSEIFDDQFSVERPDGSNFTLKIRSTKLEDSAMYFCASADRDTGELFFGEGSRLTVL.